The rows below give T cell receptor beta chains drawn from one sample of a study of blood T cell repertoires in COVID-19. Method: immunoSEQ multiplex PCR; TCRdb's copy keeps in-frame clones and lacks some. This table has 250,000 to 300,000 clones, 86% appearing once. The specimen sequenced was peripheral blood. All receptors come from a woman aged 25 to 45 with active or convalescent COVID-19. The CDR3 runs from the conserved cysteine through the conserved F or W. D genes are given only for firm matches.

TRBD1,TRBJ1-4,TRBV4-2,CASSPLNDRGVNEKLFF
TRBD2,TRBJ2-3,TRBV11-2,CASSSRGGESTDTQYF
TRBD2,TRBJ2-2,TRBV18,CASSPSTSGFSSGELFF
NA,TRBJ1-2,TRBV5-3,CARSTCGGDYGYTF
TRBD1,TRBJ1-3,TRBV7-3,CASSSGQGDTIYF
TRBD2,TRBJ2-1,TRBV6-2/TRBV6-3,CASSPSRGSNNEQFF
TRBD1,TRBJ2-7,TRBV7-2,CASSPRQGTSLEQYF
NA,TRBJ2-3,TRBV7-3,CASSRGTSSTDTQYF
NA,TRBJ2-3,TRBV27,CASSPAVAGGDTQYF
TRBD2,TRBJ2-5,TRBV18,CASSPGRGFQETQYF
TRBD1,TRBJ2-2,TRBV5-4,CASSFGQDTGELFF
NA,TRBJ2-3,TRBV7-2,CASSLNPADTQYF
NA,TRBJ1-6,TRBV27,CASSYWTDNSPLHF
NA,TRBJ1-6,TRBV20-1,CSASTQQGNNSPLHF
NA,TRBJ2-7,TRBV5-5,CASSGGDIHSYEQYF
TRBD2,TRBJ2-3,TRBV4-3,CASSQAVVQRGSTQYF
NA,TRBJ2-1,TRBV29-1,CSTKRRGSSYNEQFF
TRBD1,TRBJ1-6,TRBV29-1,CSVGDRADSPLHF
NA,TRBJ2-5,TRBV5-5,CASSLSGATETQYF
NA,TRBJ2-2,TRBV29-1,CSVVDGGDTGELFF
NA,TRBJ2-3,TRBV18,CASSPESDTQYF
NA,TRBJ1-1,TRBV4-1,CASSRRGNTEAFF
NA,TRBJ1-1,TRBV30,CAWSAHDWNTEAFF
TRBD1,TRBJ2-6,TRBV28,CASSLGTGAGANVLTF
NA,TRBJ2-3,TRBV3-1/TRBV3-2,CASSQNLADTQYF
NA,TRBJ1-3,TRBV4-1,CASSQDGAGAVNTIYF
NA,TRBJ1-2,TRBV19,CASSILARNYGYTF
NA,TRBJ2-7,TRBV4-3,CASSQDYASYYEQYF
NA,TRBJ1-1,TRBV23-1,CASSPGIPSMNTEAFF
TRBD1,TRBJ1-6,TRBV9,CASSVAPGQGASPLHF
TRBD1,TRBJ1-5,TRBV4-3,CASSQGTGGRGNQPQHF
NA,TRBJ1-2,TRBV6-5,CASSRVGGNYGYTF
TRBD2,TRBJ2-7,TRBV15,CATSRGVAGGNEQYF
NA,TRBJ1-2,TRBV5-6,CASSLGPSGGRYGYTF
NA,TRBJ2-1,TRBV21-1,CASSKREVHEQFF
TRBD1,TRBJ2-5,TRBV6-5,CASSYLDRGSTETQYF
NA,TRBJ2-1,TRBV11-2,CASSLRGRNEQFF
NA,TRBJ1-3,TRBV15,CATSTPNRGSGNTIYF
NA,TRBJ1-5,TRBV7-2,CASSFGPDEPQHF
NA,TRBJ2-7,TRBV7-9,CASSLAEGTGEQYF
NA,TRBJ2-3,TRBV2,CASSDSSFWDTQYF
NA,TRBJ1-3,TRBV3-1/TRBV3-2,CASSYTSSGNTIYF
TRBD2,TRBJ2-3,TRBV28,CASSQRIGGADTQYF
TRBD1,TRBJ1-5,TRBV11-2,CASSFPAQGSLSNQPQHF
NA,TRBJ2-2,TRBV19,CASSPSDSRHGELFF
TRBD2,TRBJ2-5,TRBV5-4,CASSLGTGGPKETQYF
NA,TRBJ1-2,TRBV5-5,CASSFDGDYGYTF